The rows below give T cell receptor beta chains drawn from one sample of a study of shared clonotypes between healthy human individuals. The assay was immunoSEQ multiplex PCR, and TCRdb's table has in-frame clones only and misses some. The sample shows about 2.4 million clones, approximately 90% of them seen only once. Specimen: naive CD4+ T cells sorted from blood. These receptors were obtained from a man between 18 and 29 years old in good health. Each CDR3 is given with its conserved first and last residue. The D gene is left open where the match is weak. Some rows have no size entry. The others give once, few or many, or a class for an expanded clone.

>TRBD2|.|TRBJ2-2|TRBV18
TGTGCCAGCTCGCGTACCGGGACTACCACGAACACCGGGGAGCTGTTTTTT
CASSRTGTTTNTGELFF
>.|few|TRBJ1-5|TRBV28
TGTGCCAGCAGTTCCGGACTCTATAGCAATCAGCCCCAGCATTTT
CASSSGLYSNQPQHF
>.|.|TRBJ2-7|TRBV6-5
TGTGCCAGCAGTTACTCCCGGTTTGGCGGTGGCGAGCAGTACTTC
CASSYSRFGGGEQYF
>TRBD1|.|TRBJ1-5|TRBV18
TGTGCCAGCTCAATAGCAGGGACAGCGAATCAGCCCCAGCATTTT
CASSIAGTANQPQHF
>TRBD2|.|TRBJ2-7|TRBV15
TGTGCCACCAGCAGAGGGACTAGCGGGAGCTACGAGCAGTACTTC
CATSRGTSGSYEQYF
>TRBD2|.|TRBJ2-1|TRBV4-3
TGCGCCAGCAGCCAGACAATGGGACTAGCGGGAGGAGGATCCTACAATGAGCAGTTCTTC
CASSQTMGLAGGGSYNEQFF
>TRBD1|.|TRBJ1-4|TRBV6-4
TGTGCCCAGCTCGGCAGGGGGCGGGAAAAACTGTTTTTT
CAQLGRGREKLFF
>.|.|TRBJ2-1|TRBV2
TGTGCCAGCAGCCCTCCCCGACAGGCCTCCTACAATGAGCAGTTCTTC
CASSPPRQASYNEQFF
>TRBD1|.|TRBJ1-2|TRBV9
TGTGCCAGCAGCCTCGGGACAGGCGTTAACTATGGCTACACCTTC
CASSLGTGVNYGYTF
>.|.|TRBJ2-5|TRBV4-2
TGTGCCAGCAGCCAAGATCTGGGGTGGGAGACCCAGTACTTC
CASSQDLGWETQYF
>.|.|TRBJ2-7|TRBV7-9
TGTGCCAGCAGCTTAGGTCACGACGAGCAGTACTTC
CASSLGHDEQYF
>TRBD1|.|TRBJ1-5|TRBV7-2
TGTGCCAGCAGCTTAGGGGCTCGCGGACAGGGGCCCCAGCATTTT
CASSLGARGQGPQHF
>TRBD2|.|TRBJ2-1|TRBV15
TGTGCCACCAGCAGGGGACCGACTAGCGGGAACTACAATGAGCAGTTCTTC
CATSRGPTSGNYNEQFF
>.|.|TRBJ1-4|TRBV6-5
TGTGCCAGCATGAGATCTCTAGCAACTAATGAAAAACTGTTTTTT
CASMRSLATNEKLFF
>TRBD2|.|TRBJ2-7|TRBV6-5
TGTGCCAGCAGGTTAGCGGGACCCTCCTACGAGCAGTACTTC
CASRLAGPSYEQYF
>TRBD1|.|TRBJ1-4|TRBV11-2
TGTGCCAGCAGCGTAGGGACAGGCGGTCTGGAAAAACTGTTTTTT
CASSVGTGGLEKLFF
>.|.|TRBJ1-2|TRBV27
TGTGCCAGCAGTGAGGGGGTATTGGAGGGCTACACCTTC
CASSEGVLEGYTF
>.|.|TRBJ1-5|TRBV28
TGTGCCGGTCAACAGGGAGGTGATAGCAATCAGCCCCAGCATTTT
CAGQQGGDSNQPQHF
>TRBD1|.|TRBJ1-1|TRBV7-8
TGTGCCAGCAGCTTTCCGGGACAGGGGAACACTGAAGCTTTCTTT
CASSFPGQGNTEAFF
>.|.|TRBJ2-5|TRBV6-6
TGTGCCAGCGGAAGGGCTAAGGAGACCCAGTACTTC
CASGRAKETQYF
>TRBD1|.|TRBJ1-2|TRBV28
TGTGCCAGCAGAACAGGGGGCAAGGACTATGGCTACACCTTC
CASRTGGKDYGYTF
>.|.|TRBJ2-7|TRBV7-2
TGTGCCAGCAGCCTCGGGTGGGGGGACGAGCAGTACTTC
CASSLGWGDEQYF
>.|.|TRBJ1-1|TRBV11-2
TGTGCCAGCAGCTTATCTGGGGTTGTCACTGAAGCTTTCTTT
CASSLSGVVTEAFF
>.|.|TRBJ2-3|TRBV14
TGTGCCAGCAGCCAAGTCGCGGGCCCCGGGTGGGATACGCAGTATTTT
CASSQVAGPGWDTQYF
>TRBD2|.|TRBJ2-3|TRBV7-2
TGTGCCAGCAGCTTAGTAGCGGGGGGGCCAGATACGCAGTATTTT
CASSLVAGGPDTQYF
>.|.|TRBJ1-6|TRBV19
TGTGCCAGTAGTGACCCAAGGATCTCACCCCTCCACTTT
CASSDPRISPLHF
>.|once|TRBJ2-3|TRBV6-5
TGTGCCAGTCTGTTCCAGCATAGCACAGATACGCAGTATTTT
CASLFQHSTDTQYF
>TRBD2|.|TRBJ2-3|TRBV7-8
TGTGCCAGCAGCACGCGGCGGGGGACTCCTCTCACAGATACGCAGTATTTT
CASSTRRGTPLTDTQYF
>TRBD2|.|TRBJ2-3|TRBV2
TGTGCCTCGAGGGGACTAGCGGGAGCAGATACGCAGTATTTT
CASRGLAGADTQYF
>.|.|TRBJ2-7|TRBV5-4
TGTGCCAGCAGCTCCCGCAGTGGCGAGCAGTACTTC
CASSSRSGEQYF
>TRBD2|.|TRBJ2-1|TRBV19
TGTGCCAGTAGTACAACTAGCGTAGGGCGCAATGAGCAGTTCTTC
CASSTTSVGRNEQFF
>TRBD1|.|TRBJ2-7|TRBV13
TGTGCCAGCAGCCGGGACAGATCCTACGAGCAGTACTTC
CASSRDRSYEQYF
>.|.|TRBJ1-2|TRBV6-5
TGTGCCAGCAGCCCCGGTGGTTTGGTCTATGGCTACACCTTC
CASSPGGLVYGYTF
>TRBD1|.|TRBJ1-3|TRBV5-1
TGCGCCAGCAGCTTAAGTGGACAGGGCGGCACCATATATTTT
CASSLSGQGGTIYF
>TRBD2|.|TRBJ2-1|TRBV5-4
TGTGCCAGCAGCACAACTAGATGGCGGGAGCAGGAGAATGAGCAGTTCTTC
CASSTTRWREQENEQFF
>TRBD1|.|TRBJ2-5|TRBV18
TGTGCCAGCTCACAGGGGACAGGTCAAGAGACCCAGTACTTC
CASSQGTGQETQYF
>.|.|TRBJ1-1|TRBV25-1
TGTGCCAGCAGTGCCCCTGGCGGTCGCACTGAAGCTTTCTTT
CASSAPGGRTEAFF
>TRBD2|.|TRBJ2-1|TRBV9
TGTGCCAGCAGCGTAGCCCCTCGGGCGGGGGGGCAGAATGAGCAGTTCTTC
CASSVAPRAGGQNEQFF
>.|.|TRBJ2-6|TRBV9
TGTGCCAGCAGCGGGGGGCAAGATTGGGCAGGGGAGTTCTTTGGGGCCAACGTCCTGACTTTC
CASSGGQDWAGEFFGANVLTF
>TRBD2|.|TRBJ2-1|TRBV4-2
TGTGCCAGCAGCCCAGGACAACTACCCCCCGGAGGGCTAGCGGGAGGGTCACTCCACAATGAGCAGTTCTTC
CASSPGQLPPGGLAGGSLHNEQFF
>.|.|TRBJ2-5|TRBV9
TGTGCCAGCAGCGCCCCAGGGTTTGGTCAGGAGACCCAGTACTTC
CASSAPGFGQETQYF
>.|.|TRBJ2-3|TRBV18
TGTGCCAGCTCAAGGACACCAACTGGCACAGATACGCAGTATTTT
CASSRTPTGTDTQYF
>.|.|TRBJ1-1|TRBV6-5
TGTGCCAGCAGTAGAGCCCAGGGTGGGGACACTGAAGCTTTCTTT
CASSRAQGGDTEAFF
>.|.|TRBJ2-1|TRBV10-3
TGTGCCATCAATCTGGACCTTCGGGGCCCCAATGAGCAGTTCTTC
CAINLDLRGPNEQFF
>TRBD1|.|TRBJ2-2|TRBV9
TGTGCCAGCAGCGTAGGATCAGGGGGCGCCAGGACCGGGGAGCTGTTTTTT
CASSVGSGGARTGELFF
>.|.|TRBJ1-6|TRBV5-4
TGTGCCAGCAGCTGGCGGGGCTTAGGACAAAATAATTCACCCCTCCACTTT
CASSWRGLGQNNSPLHF
>TRBD2|.|TRBJ2-5|TRBV7-2
TGTGCCAGCAGCTTAGCAACACTCGGGACTAGCGGGAGGGAGACCCAGTACTTC
CASSLATLGTSGRETQYF
>.|.|TRBJ2-3|TRBV14
TGTGCCAGCACCGAGACCCCTGTGGTGGGTACGCAGTATTTT
CASTETPVVGTQYF
>.|.|TRBJ2-2|TRBV7-8
TGTGCCAGCAGCAAACGTACCACTGCCACCGGGGAGCTGTTTTTT
CASSKRTTATGELFF
>.|.|TRBJ2-2|TRBV7-9
TGTGCCAGCAGCTTTATACTATCGGGGGTCACCGGGGAGCTGTTTTTT
CASSFILSGVTGELFF
>.|.|TRBJ2-2|TRBV30
TGTGCCTGGAGTCCCACGGGAGGGGAGCTGTTTTTT
CAWSPTGGELFF
>TRBD1|.|TRBJ1-4|TRBV9
TGTGCCAGCAGCTCCCGAGACAGGGGGGACGAAAAACTGTTTTTT
CASSSRDRGDEKLFF
>TRBD2|.|TRBJ2-1|TRBV5-1
TGCGCCAGCAGCTTGCCTAGCGGGACGTTATACAATGAGCAGTTCTTC
CASSLPSGTLYNEQFF
>TRBD1|.|TRBJ2-7|TRBV28
TGTGCCAGTTTGGGACAGGGGGCTTCTGGCGAGCAGTACTTC
CASLGQGASGEQYF
>.|.|TRBJ2-5|TRBV18
TGTGCCAGCTCACCAAAACTGGCGGCCTCTTTAGAGACCCAGTACTTC
CASSPKLAASLETQYF
>.|.|TRBJ2-5|TRBV5-1
TGCGCCAGCAGACCGTTGACAGCACAAGAGACCCAGTACTTC
CASRPLTAQETQYF
>.|.|TRBJ1-5|TRBV27
TGTGCCAGCAGTTTAGCGGCGGGCAATCAGCCCCAGCATTTT
CASSLAAGNQPQHF
>.|.|TRBJ1-3|TRBV10-3
TGTGCCATCACAGGACAAATCGGAAACACCATATATTTT
CAITGQIGNTIYF